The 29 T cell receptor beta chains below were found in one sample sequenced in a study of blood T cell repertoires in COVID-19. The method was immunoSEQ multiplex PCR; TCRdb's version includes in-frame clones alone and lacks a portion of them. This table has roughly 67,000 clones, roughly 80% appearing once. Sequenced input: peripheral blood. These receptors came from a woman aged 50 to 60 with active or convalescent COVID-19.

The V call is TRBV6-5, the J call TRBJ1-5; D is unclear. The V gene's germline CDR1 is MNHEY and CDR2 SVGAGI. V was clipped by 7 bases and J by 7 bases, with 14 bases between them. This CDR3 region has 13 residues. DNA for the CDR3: TGTGCCAGCAAGCGGAGGGAAGGACAGCCCCAGCATTTT. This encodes CASKRREGQPQHF.

CDR3: CAWSDLPGGTQYF. Written as DNA, the CDR3 is TGTGCCTGGAGTGACCTCCCCGGCGGCACGCAGTATTTT. The chain couples TRBV30 to TRBJ2-3; D gene unclear. Germline assignment: CDR1 GTSNPN and CDR2 SVGIG (reference sequence). The CDR3 runs to 13 residues. V was clipped by 1 base and J by 9 bases, with 14 bases between them.

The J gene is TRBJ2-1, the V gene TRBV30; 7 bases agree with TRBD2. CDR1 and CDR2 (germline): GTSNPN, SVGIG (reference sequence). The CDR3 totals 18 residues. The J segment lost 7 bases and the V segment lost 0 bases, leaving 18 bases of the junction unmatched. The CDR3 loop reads CAWSVRPSGIIGGNEQFF. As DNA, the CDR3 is TGTGCCTGGAGTGTACGGCCAAGCGGGATTATTGGGGGGAATGAGCAGTTCTTC. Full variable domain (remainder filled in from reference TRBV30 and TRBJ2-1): SQTIHQWPATLVQPVGSPLSLECTVEGTSNPNLYWYRQAAGRGLQLLFYSVGIGQISSEVPQNLSASRPQDRQFILSSKKLLLSDSGFYLCAWSVRPSGIIGGNEQFFGPGTRLTVL.

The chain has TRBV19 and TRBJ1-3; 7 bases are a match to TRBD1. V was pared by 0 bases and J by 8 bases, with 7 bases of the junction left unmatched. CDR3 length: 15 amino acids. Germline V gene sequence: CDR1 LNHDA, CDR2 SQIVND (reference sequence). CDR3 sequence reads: CASSIDLPQGDTIYF. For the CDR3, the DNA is TGTGCCAGTAGTATAGATCTACCCCAGGGGGACACCATATATTTT.

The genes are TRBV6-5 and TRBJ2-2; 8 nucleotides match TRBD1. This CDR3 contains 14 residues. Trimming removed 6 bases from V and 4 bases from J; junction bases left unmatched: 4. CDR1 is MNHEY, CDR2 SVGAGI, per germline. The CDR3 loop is CASSRQGTTGELFF. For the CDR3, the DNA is TGTGCCAGCAGCCGACAGGGGACCACCGGGGAGCTGTTTTTT.

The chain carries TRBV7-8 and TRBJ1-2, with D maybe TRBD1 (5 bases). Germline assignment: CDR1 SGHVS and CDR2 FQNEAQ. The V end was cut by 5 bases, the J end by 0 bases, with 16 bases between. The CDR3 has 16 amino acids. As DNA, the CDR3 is TGTGCCAGCAGCCGGGTGGCGGGGGTGGCTAACTATGGCTACACCTTC. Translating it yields CASSRVAGVANYGYTF.

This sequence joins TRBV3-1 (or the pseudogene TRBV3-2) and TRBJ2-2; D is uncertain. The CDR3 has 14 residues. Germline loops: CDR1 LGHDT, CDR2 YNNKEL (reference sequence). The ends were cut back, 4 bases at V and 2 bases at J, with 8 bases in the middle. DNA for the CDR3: TGTGCCAGCAGCCTATTCGTTAACACCGGGGAGCTGTTTTTT. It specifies CASSLFVNTGELFF.

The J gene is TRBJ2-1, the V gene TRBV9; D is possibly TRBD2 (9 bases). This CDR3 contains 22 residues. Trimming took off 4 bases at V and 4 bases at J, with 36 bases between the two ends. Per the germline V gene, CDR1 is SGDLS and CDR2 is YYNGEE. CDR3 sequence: CASSPYETGAARAGGRYNEQFF. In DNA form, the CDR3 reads TGTGCCAGCAGCCCATACGAGACAGGGGCTGCTCGGGCGGGAGGGCGGTACAATGAGCAGTTCTTC.

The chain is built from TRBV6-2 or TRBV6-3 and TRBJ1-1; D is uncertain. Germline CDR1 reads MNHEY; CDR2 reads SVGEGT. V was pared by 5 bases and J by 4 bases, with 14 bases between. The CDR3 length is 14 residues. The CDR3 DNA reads TGTGCCAGCAGTGTCGAGGGCCGAGGCACTGAAGCTTTCTTT. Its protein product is CASSVEGRGTEAFF.

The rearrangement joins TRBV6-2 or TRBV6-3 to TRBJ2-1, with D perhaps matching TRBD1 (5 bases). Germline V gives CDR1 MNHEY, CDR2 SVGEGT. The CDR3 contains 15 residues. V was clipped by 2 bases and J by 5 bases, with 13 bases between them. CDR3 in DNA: TGTGCCAGCAGTTACAGGGTGGGGCTTCACAATGAGCAGTTCTTC. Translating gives CASSYRVGLHNEQFF.

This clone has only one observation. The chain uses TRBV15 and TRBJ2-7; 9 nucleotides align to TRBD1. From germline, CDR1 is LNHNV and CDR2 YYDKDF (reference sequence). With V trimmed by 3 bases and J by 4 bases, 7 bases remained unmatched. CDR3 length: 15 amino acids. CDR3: CATSRAGQGIYEQYF. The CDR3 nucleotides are TGTGCCACCAGCAGGGCGGGACAGGGAATTTACGAGCAGTACTTC.

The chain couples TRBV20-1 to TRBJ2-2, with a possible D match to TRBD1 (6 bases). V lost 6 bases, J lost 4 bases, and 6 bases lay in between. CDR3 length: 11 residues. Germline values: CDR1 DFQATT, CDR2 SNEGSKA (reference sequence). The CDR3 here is CSAQGTGELFF. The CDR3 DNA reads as TGCAGTGCACAGGGCACCGGGGAGCTGTTTTTT.

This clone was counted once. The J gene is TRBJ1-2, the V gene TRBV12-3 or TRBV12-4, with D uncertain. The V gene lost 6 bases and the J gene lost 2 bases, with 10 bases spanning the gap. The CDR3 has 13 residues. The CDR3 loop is CASSRSPNYGYTF. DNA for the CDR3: TGTGCCAGCAGCCGCAGTCCAAACTATGGCTACACCTTC.

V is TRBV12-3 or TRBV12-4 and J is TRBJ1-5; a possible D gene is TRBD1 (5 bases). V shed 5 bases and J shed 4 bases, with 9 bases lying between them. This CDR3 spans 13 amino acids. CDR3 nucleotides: TGTGCCAGCAGTCTTAGGGGAAATCAGCCCCAGCATTTT. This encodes CASSLRGNQPQHF.

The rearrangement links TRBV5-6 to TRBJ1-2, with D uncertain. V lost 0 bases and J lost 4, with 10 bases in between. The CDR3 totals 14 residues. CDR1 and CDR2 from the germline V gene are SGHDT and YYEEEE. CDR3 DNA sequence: TGTGCCAGCAGCTTGGTGAGGCTAGCCTATGGCTACACCTTC. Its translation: CASSLVRLAYGYTF. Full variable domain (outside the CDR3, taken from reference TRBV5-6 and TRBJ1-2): DAGVTQSPTHLIKTRGQQVTLRCSPKSGHDTVSWYQQALGQGPQFIFQYYEEEERQRGNFPDRFSGHQFPNYSSELNVNALLLGDSALYLCASSLVRLAYGYTFGSGTRLTVV.

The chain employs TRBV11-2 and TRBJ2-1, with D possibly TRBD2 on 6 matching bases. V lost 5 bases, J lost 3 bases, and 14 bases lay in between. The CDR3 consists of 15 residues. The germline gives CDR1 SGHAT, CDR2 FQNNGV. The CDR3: CASSTMGLHYNEQFF. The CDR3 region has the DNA TGTGCCAGCAGCACAATGGGACTGCACTACAATGAGCAGTTCTTC.

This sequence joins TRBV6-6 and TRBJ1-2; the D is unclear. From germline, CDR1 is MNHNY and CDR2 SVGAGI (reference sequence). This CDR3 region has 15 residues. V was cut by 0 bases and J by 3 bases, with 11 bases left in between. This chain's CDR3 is CASSYSDPGDYGYTF. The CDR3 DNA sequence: TGTGCCAGCAGTTACTCCGACCCGGGTGACTATGGCTACACCTTC.

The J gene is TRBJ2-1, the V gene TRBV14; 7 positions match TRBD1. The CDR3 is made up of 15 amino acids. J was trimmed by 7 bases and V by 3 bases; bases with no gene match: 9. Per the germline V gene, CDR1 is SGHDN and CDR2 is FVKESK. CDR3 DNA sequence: TGTGCCAGCAGCCACCCGACAGGGAAGGGGAATGAGCAGTTCTTC. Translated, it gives CASSHPTGKGNEQFF.

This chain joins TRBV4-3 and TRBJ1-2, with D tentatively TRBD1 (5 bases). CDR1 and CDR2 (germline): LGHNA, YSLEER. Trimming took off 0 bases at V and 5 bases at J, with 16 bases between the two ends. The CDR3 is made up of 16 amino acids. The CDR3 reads CASSQDSGGNGYGYTF. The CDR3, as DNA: TGCGCCAGCAGCCAAGATTCCGGGGGGAATGGGTATGGCTACACCTTC.

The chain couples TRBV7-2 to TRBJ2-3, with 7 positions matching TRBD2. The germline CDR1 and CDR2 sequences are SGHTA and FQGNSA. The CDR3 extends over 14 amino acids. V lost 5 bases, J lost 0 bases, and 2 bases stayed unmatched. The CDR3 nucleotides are TGTGCCAGCAGCACTAGCGCCAGCACAGATACGCAGTATTTT. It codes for CASSTSASTDTQYF. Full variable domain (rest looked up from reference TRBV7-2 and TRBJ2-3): GAGVSQSPSNKVTEKGKDVELRCDPISGHTALYWYRQSLGQGLEFLIYFQGNSAPDKSGLPSDRFSAERTGGSVSTLTIQRTQQEDSAVYLCASSTSASTDTQYFGPGTRLTVL.

CDR3 DNA sequence: TGTGCCAGTACCCGGGGAGCCCCGGCTAACTATGGCTACACCTTC. Its protein product is CASTRGAPANYGYTF. This chain joins TRBV19 and TRBJ1-2, with no clear D. The CDR3 has 15 residues. CDR1 is LNHDA and CDR2 is SQIVND in the germline V gene (reference sequence). The ends were cut back, 7 bases at V and 0 bases at J, with 15 bases in the middle.

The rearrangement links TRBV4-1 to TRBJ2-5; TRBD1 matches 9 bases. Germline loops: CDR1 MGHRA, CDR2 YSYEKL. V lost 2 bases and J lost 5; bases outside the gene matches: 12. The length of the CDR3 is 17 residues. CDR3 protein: CASSQPLDRGFEETQYF. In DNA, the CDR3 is TGCGCCAGCAGCCAACCTTTGGACAGGGGTTTCGAGGAGACCCAGTACTTC.

CDR3 protein: CASSLAQPSGAPDTQYF. The CDR3, as DNA: TGTGCCAGCAGCTTAGCGCAGCCTAGCGGAGCTCCAGATACGCAGTATTTT. The V and J genes are TRBV7-2 and TRBJ2-3, with TRBD2 identical over 7 bases. J was trimmed by 4 bases and V by 0 bases; bases with no gene match: 10. This CDR3 comprises 17 residues. CDR1 is SGHTA, CDR2 FQGNSA, per germline.

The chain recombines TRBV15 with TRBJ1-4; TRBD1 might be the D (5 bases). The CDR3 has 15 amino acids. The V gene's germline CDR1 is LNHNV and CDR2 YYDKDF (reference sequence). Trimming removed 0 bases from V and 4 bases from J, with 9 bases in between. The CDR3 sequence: CATSRDWGVNEKLFF. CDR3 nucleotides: TGTGCCACCAGCAGAGATTGGGGGGTTAATGAAAAACTGTTTTTT.

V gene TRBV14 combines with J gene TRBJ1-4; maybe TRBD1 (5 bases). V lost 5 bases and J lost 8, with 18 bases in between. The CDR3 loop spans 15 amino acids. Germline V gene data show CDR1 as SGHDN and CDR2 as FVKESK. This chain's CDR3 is CASSYSGLIKEKLFF. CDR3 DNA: TGTGCCAGCAGCTACTCGGGACTGATTAAAGAAAAACTGTTTTTT.

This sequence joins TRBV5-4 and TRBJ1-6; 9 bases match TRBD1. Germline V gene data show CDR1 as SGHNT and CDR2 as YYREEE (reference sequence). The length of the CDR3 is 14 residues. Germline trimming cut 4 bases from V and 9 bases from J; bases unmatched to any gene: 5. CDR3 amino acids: CASSPETGGSPLHF. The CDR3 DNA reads TGTGCCAGCAGCCCCGAGACAGGGGGTTCACCCCTCCACTTT.

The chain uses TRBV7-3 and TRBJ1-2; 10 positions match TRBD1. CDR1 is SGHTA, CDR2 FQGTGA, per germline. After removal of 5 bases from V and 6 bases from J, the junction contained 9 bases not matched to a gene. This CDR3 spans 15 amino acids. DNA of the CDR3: TGTGCCAGCAGCCTTCGACAGGGGGCGCTTGATGGCTACACCTTC. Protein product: CASSLRQGALDGYTF.

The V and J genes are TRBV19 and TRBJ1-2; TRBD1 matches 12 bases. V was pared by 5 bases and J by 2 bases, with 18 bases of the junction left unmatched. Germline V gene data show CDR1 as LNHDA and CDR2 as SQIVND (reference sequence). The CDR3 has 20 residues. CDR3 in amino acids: CASSLRPFSGTGGENYGYTF. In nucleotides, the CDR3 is TGTGCCAGTAGTTTACGGCCCTTCTCCGGGACAGGGGGCGAAAACTATGGCTACACCTTC.

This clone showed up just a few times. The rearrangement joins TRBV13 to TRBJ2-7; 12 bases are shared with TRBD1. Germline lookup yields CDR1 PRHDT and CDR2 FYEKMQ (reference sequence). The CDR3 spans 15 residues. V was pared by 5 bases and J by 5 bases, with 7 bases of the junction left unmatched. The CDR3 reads CASSRFGTGGHEQYF. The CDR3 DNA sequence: TGTGCCAGCAGCCGGTTCGGGACAGGGGGCCACGAGCAGTACTTC.